This paragraph reports one T cell receptor (beta chain). What it binds is not known. The data derive from a study of OX40 agonist ivuxolimab in advanced cancers. Across the whole study: Ivuxolimab, an agonistic anti-OX40 (CD134) antibody, was given to patients. Partial responses were achieved by three patients, of whom one had hepatocellular carcinoma and two had cutaneous melanoma. Study-level findings and limits: Dose levels from 0.1 to 3.0 mg/kg saw CD4+ and CD8+ blood T cells expand clonally by week 6.

The repertoire was sequenced with immunoSEQ multiplex PCR; TCRdb's copy has only in-frame clones and lacks some. The table has about 80,000 clones, approximately 82% seen once. Trimming left V 1 base short and J 3 bases short, with 14 bases between. Germline assignment: CDR1 SGHRS and CDR2 YFSETQ. The CDR3 has 15 amino acids. Sample: CD4+ or CD8+ T cells sorted from blood, taken in a trial of the OX40 agonist ivuxolimab. The sequence came from an adult with an advanced solid tumor such as melanoma, head and neck, liver or kidney cancer. The chain links TRBV5-1 to TRBJ2-7, with D possibly matching TRBD1 (6 bases). CDR3 DNA sequence: TGCGCCAGCAGCTTGCCCCCAGGGGCGGGCTACGAGCAGTACTTC. The encoded protein is CASSLPPGAGYEQYF.